The present entry profiles one T cell receptor beta chain with its context. The length of the CDR3 is 16 residues. The data derive from a study of T cell changes during pregnancy in multiple sclerosis. Profiling relied on immunoSEQ multiplex PCR, and the TCRdb table lists in-frame clones only, not all of them. This repertoire shows 40,000 or so clones, 90% found once; its top ten account for 0.4% to 0.6%. The sequence was obtained from a female donor in good health, enrolled as a control in a pregnancy study. The material was CD4+ T cells from peripheral blood mononuclear cells, obtained in the first trimester of pregnancy. V is TRBV21-1 and J is TRBJ1-4. TRBV21-1 is flagged as a pseudogene. CDR3 protein: CASSKARVGIDEKLFF. CDR3 sequence (DNA): TGTGCCAGCAGCAAAGCGCGGGTGGGTATCGATGAAAAACTGTTTTTT.